Following are 5 T cell receptor beta chains from one sample sequenced in a study of blood T cell repertoires in COVID-19. Assay used: immunoSEQ multiplex PCR; TCRdb lists only in-frame clones, some missing. The repertoire holds approximately 150,000 clones, with around 85% as singletons. The sequencing sample was made of PBMCs or T cells enriched from blood (not recorded which). Every receptor here comes from a woman in her thirties or forties who had recovered from COVID-19.

The chain carries TRBV5-1 and TRBJ2-3; TRBD2 might be the D (5 bases). From germline, CDR1 is SGHRS and CDR2 YFSETQ. Trimming took off 2 bases at V and 2 bases at J, with 12 bases between the two ends. The CDR3 totals 15 residues. DNA for the CDR3: TGCGCCAGCAGCTTCTCGGGGAACCCCACAGATACGCAGTATTTT. Residues: CASSFSGNPTDTQYF.

The sample holds many counts of this clone. The chain couples TRBV3-1 (or the pseudogene TRBV3-2) to TRBJ1-1, with D unresolved. Germline CDR1 is LGHDT and CDR2 is YNNKEL (reference sequence). The CDR3 runs to 14 residues. V lost 0 bases, J lost 7 bases, and 12 bases lay in between. The DNA of the CDR3 is TGTGCCAGCAGCCAAGATCTTCCCGGGGTTGAAGCTTTCTTT. It specifies CASSQDLPGVEAFF.

The chain employs TRBV6-2 or TRBV6-3 and TRBJ2-2; 10 nucleotides line up with TRBD2. The J segment lost 5 bases and the V segment lost 3 bases, leaving 12 bases of the junction unmatched. There are 18 residues in the CDR3. CDR1 and CDR2 from the germline V gene are MNHEY and SVGEGT. CDR3: CASSYRGEREGRTGELFF. The CDR3 DNA follows: TGTGCCAGCAGTTATAGGGGCGAGCGGGAGGGCCGGACCGGGGAGCTGTTTTTT.

The chain employs TRBV12-3 or TRBV12-4 and TRBJ2-1; 8 bases fit TRBD2. CDR3 length: 13 amino acids. The junction had 4 bases not matched to a gene; V was cut back by 8 bases and J by 4 bases. The CDR3 region is CASVGLEYNEQFF. DNA for the CDR3: TGTGCCAGCGTGGGACTAGAGTACAATGAGCAGTTCTTC.

V gene TRBV19 combines with J gene TRBJ1-5; weak D call: TRBD1 (6 bases). The length of the CDR3 is 14 residues. V gave up 3 bases and J gave up 5 bases, with 11 bases separating them. Germline CDR1 is LNHDA and CDR2 is SQIVND (reference sequence). The CDR3 is CASSIRDNHQPQHF. CDR3 nucleotide sequence: TGTGCCAGTAGTATTCGGGACAACCATCAGCCCCAGCATTTT.